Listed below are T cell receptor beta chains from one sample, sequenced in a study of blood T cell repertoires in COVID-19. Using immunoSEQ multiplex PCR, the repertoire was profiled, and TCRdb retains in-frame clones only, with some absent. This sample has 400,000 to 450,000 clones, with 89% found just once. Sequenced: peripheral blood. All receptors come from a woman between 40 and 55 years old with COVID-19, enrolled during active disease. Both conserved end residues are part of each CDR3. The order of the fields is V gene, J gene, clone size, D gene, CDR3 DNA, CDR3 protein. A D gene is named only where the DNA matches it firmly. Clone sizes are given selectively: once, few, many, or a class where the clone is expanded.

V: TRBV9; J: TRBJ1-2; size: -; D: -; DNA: TGTGCCAGCAGCGTAGAAGGAGGGTACGGCTACACCTTC; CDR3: CASSVEGGYGYTF
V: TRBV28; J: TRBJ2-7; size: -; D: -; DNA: TGTGCCAGCAGTGGGGCTCCGGACTACGAGCAGTACTTC; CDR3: CASSGAPDYEQYF
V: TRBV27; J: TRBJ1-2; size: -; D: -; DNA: TGTGCCAGCAGCCCACGGGAGTTGGCGGGGGGGGGCGCATCTGGCTACACCTTC; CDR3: CASSPRELAGGGASGYTF
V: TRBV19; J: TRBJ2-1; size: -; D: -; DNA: TGTGCCAGTAGTATAGATCTCTGGCGGGGGCTTACGGATGAGCAGTTCTTC; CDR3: CASSIDLWRGLTDEQFF
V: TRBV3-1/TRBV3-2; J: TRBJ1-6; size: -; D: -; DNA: TGTGCCAGCAGCCTAGGGGTTTCACCCCTCCACTTT; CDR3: CASSLGVSPLHF
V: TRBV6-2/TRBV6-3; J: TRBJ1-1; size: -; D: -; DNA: TGTGCCAGCAGTAAACAGGGAGATGCCACTGAAGCTTTCTTT; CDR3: CASSKQGDATEAFF
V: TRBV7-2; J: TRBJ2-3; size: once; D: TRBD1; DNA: TGTGCCAGCAGCTTAGCACAGGGGAAGACGGATACGCAGTATTTT; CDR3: CASSLAQGKTDTQYF
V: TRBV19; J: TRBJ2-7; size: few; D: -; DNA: TGTGCCAGTAGTAACGGCCCCAACAGGGACGAGCAGTACTTC; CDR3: CASSNGPNRDEQYF
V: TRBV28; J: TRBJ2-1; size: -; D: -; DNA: TGTGCCAGCAGACTCCCGGACTTGCGGTTGCAGTTCTTC; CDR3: CASRLPDLRLQFF
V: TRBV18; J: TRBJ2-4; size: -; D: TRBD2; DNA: TGTGCCAGCTCTCCGGTAGCGGGAGCTGGAAACATTCAGTACTTC; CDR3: CASSPVAGAGNIQYF
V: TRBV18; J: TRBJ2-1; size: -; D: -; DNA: TGTGCCAGCTCACGGGACACGTACAATGAGCAGTTCTTC; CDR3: CASSRDTYNEQFF
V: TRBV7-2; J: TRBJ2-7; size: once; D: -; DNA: TGTGCCAGCAGCTTACGGAGGGGGGGCAACGAGCAGTACTTC; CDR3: CASSLRRGGNEQYF
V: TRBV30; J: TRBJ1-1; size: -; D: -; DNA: TGTGCCTGGATGAGGCACCTGAACACTGAAGCTTTCTTT; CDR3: CAWMRHLNTEAFF
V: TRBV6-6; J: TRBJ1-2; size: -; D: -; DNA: TGTGCCAGCAGATCGGACATTAACTATGGCTACACCTTC; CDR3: CASRSDINYGYTF
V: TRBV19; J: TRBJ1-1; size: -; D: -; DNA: TGTGCCAGTAGTATAAGGGGAAGAAAAAACACTGAAGCTTTCTTT; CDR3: CASSIRGRKNTEAFF
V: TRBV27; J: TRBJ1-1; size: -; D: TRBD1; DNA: TGTGCCAGCAGTTTATCCTTAACAGGGGGGACTGAAGCTTTCTTT; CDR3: CASSLSLTGGTEAFF
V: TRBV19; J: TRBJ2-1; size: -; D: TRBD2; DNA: TGTGCCAGTAGTATTACTAGCGGGGGGCCCTACAATGAGCAGTTCTTC; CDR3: CASSITSGGPYNEQFF
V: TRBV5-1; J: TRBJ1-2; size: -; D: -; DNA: TGCGCCAGCAGCTATGACAGCGCCTATGGCTACACCTTC; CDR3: CASSYDSAYGYTF
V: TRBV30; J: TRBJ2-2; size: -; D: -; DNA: TGTGCCTGGAGTGTAAGGGGTACGATCTCCGGGGAGCTGTTTTTT; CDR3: CAWSVRGTISGELFF
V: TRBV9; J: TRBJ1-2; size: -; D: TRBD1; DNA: TGTGCCAGCAGCGACCAACAGGGGTTATATGGCTACACCTTC; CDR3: CASSDQQGLYGYTF
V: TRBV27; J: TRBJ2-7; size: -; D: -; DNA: TGTGCCAGCAGTTTGGGGGGGGGCCCCTACGAGCAGTACTTC; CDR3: CASSLGGGPYEQYF
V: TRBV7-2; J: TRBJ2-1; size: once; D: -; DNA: TGTGCCAGCAGCTTATCGCTAGGTTACGATGAGCAGTTCTTC; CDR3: CASSLSLGYDEQFF
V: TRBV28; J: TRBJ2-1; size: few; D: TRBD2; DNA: TGTGCCAGCAGTTTCCCTTCTCGGCGGGAGACCTACAATGAGCAGTTCTTC; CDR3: CASSFPSRRETYNEQFF
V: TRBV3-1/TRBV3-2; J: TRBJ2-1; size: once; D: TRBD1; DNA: TGTGCCAGCAGCCATCTTCAGGGGGCACCCTACAATGAGCAGTTCTTC; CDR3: CASSHLQGAPYNEQFF
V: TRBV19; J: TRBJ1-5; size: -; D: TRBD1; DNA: TGTGCGACAGGGGATAATCAGCCCCAGCATTTT; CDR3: CATGDNQPQHF
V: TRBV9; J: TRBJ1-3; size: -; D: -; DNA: TGTGCCAGCAGCGTAGGGGGGCAAGGAAACACCATATATTTT; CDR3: CASSVGGQGNTIYF
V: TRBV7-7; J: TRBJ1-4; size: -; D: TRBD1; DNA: TGTGCTAGCAGCCCTGGGACAGGCGGAGATGAAAAACTGTTTTTT; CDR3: CASSPGTGGDEKLFF
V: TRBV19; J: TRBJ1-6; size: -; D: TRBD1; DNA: TGTGCCAGTAGTCTCGAACCAGGGGGCAGCTCCTATAATTCACCCCTCCACTTT; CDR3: CASSLEPGGSSYNSPLHF
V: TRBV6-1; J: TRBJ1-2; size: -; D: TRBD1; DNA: TGTGCCAGCAGTGAAGGCAGGGGGTATGGCTACACCTTC; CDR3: CASSEGRGYGYTF
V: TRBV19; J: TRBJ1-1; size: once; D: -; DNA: TGTGCCAGTAGTTTCGGGGGGACTGAAGCTTTCTTT; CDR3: CASSFGGTEAFF
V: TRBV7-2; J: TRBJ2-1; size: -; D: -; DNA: TGTGCCAGCAGCCTACCCTACAATGAGCAGTTCTTC; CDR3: CASSLPYNEQFF
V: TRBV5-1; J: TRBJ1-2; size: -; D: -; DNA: TGCGCCAGCAGCGTAATACCAGAGGGCTATGGCTACACCTTC; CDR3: CASSVIPEGYGYTF
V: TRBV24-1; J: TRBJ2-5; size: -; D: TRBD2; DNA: TGTGCCACCAGTGATTATTCTAGCGGGGCCCTAGAGACCCAGTACTTC; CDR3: CATSDYSSGALETQYF
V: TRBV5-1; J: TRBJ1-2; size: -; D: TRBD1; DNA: TGCGCCAGCTCCCGAGGGGGCGTACCCACTGGCTACACCTTC; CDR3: CASSRGGVPTGYTF
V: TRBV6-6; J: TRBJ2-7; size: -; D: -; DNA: TGTGCCAGCAGTTTCGCACTGAGTGCAGGGGAACACGAGCAGTACTTC; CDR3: CASSFALSAGEHEQYF
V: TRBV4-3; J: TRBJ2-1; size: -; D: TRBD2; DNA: TGCGCCAGCAGCCAAGGGGGCGGGGGGGCCCTTGAGCAGTTCTTC; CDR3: CASSQGGGGALEQFF
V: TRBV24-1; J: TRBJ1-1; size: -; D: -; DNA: TGTGCCACCAGTGATTCAAACTCAGGAGAAGCTTTCTTT; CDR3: CATSDSNSGEAFF
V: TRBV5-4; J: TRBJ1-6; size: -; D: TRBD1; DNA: TGTGCCAGCAGCCTGACAGGGGTCGATTCACCCCTCCACTTT; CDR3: CASSLTGVDSPLHF